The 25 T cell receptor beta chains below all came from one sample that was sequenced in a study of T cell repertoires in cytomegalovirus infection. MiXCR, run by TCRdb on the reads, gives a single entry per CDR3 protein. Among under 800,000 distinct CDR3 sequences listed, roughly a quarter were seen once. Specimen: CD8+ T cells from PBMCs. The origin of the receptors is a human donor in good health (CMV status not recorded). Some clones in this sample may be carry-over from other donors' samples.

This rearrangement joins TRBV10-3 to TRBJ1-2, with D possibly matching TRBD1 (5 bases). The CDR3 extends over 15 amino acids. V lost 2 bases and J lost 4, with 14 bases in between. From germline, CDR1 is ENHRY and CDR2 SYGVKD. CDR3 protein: CAISERVGTIYGYTF. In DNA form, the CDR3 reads TGTGCCATCAGTGAGAGAGTGGGGACCATCTATGGCTACACCTTC.

CDR3: CASGPLAGSHNEQFF. The CDR3 DNA reads TGTGCTTCGGGGCCACTAGCGGGGAGCCACAATGAGCAGTTCTTC. J is TRBJ2-1 and V is TRBV14, with 10 bases identical to TRBD2. The germline V gene encodes CDR1 SGHDN and CDR2 FVKESK. This CDR3 comprises 15 residues.

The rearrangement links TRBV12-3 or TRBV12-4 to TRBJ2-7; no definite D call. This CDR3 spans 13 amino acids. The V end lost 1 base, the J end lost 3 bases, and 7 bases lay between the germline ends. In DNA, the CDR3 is TGTGCCAGCAGTTTAGACGTGGGCTACGAGCAGTACTTC. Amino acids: CASSLDVGYEQYF.

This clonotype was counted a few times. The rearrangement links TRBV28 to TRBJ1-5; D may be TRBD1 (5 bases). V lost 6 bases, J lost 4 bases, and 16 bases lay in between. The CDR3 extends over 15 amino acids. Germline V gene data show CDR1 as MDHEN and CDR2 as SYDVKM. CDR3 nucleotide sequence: TGTGCCAGCAGCCCAGGGTCGCTTAAGAATCAGCCCCAGCATTTT. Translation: CASSPGSLKNQPQHF.

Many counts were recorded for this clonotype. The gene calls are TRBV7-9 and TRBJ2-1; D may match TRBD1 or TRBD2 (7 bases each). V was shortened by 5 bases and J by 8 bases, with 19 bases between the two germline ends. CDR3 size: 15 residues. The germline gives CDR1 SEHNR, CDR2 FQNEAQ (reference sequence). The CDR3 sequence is CASSPKGAGVDEQFF. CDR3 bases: TGTGCCAGCAGCCCAAAGGGGGCGGGGGTCGATGAGCAGTTCTTC.

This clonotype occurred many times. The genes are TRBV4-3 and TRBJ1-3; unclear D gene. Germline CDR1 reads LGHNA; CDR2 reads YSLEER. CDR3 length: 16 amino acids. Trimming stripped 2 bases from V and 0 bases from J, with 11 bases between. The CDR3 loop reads CASSQTENGSGNTIYF. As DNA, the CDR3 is TGCGCCAGCAGCCAAACGGAGAACGGCTCTGGAAACACCATATATTTT.

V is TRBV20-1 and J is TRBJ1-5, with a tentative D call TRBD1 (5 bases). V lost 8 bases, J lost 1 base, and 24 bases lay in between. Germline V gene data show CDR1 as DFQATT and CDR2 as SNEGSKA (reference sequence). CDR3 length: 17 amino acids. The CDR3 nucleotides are TGCAGTACCCGACCCCGACAGCCAAGTATGAGCAATCAGCCCCAGCATTTT. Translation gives CSTRPRQPSMSNQPQHF.

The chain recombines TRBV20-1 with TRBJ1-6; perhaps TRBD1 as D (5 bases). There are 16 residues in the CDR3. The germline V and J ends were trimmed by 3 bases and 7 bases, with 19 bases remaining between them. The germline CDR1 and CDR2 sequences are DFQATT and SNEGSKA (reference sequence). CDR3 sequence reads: CSARELRDGRNSPLHF. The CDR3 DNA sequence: TGCAGTGCTAGGGAATTGAGGGACGGACGCAATTCACCCCTCCACTTT.

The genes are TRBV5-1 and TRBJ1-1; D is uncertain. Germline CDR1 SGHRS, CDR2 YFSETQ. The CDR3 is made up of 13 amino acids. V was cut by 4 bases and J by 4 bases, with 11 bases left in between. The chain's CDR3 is CASSGWWATEAFF. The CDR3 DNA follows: TGCGCCAGCAGCGGCTGGTGGGCCACTGAAGCTTTCTTT.

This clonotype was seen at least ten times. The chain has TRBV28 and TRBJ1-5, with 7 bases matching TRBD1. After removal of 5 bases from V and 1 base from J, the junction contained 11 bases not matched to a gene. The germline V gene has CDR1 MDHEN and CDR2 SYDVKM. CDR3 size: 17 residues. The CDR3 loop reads CASSPPGRDRSNQPQHF. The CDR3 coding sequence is TGTGCCAGCAGTCCCCCTGGAAGGGACAGAAGCAATCAGCCCCAGCATTTT. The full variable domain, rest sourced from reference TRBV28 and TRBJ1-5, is DVKVTQSSRYLVKRTGEKVFLECVQDMDHENMFWYRQDPGLGLRLIYFSYDVKMKEKGDIPEGYSVSREKKERFSLILESASTNQTSMYLCASSPPGRDRSNQPQHFGDGTRLSIL.

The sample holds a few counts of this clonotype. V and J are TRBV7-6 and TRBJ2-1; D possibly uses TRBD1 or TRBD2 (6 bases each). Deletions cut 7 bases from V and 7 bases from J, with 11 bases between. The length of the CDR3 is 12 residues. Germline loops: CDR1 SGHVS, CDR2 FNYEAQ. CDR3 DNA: TGTGCCAGCACCACGGGGGCAAATGAGCAGTTCTTC. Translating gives CASTTGANEQFF.

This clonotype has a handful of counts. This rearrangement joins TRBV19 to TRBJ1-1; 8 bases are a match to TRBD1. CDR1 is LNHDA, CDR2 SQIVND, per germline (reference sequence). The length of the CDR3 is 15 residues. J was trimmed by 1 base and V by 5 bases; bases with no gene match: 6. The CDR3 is CASSFDRGPNTEAFF. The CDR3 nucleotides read TGTGCCAGTAGTTTTGACAGGGGCCCGAACACTGAAGCTTTCTTT.

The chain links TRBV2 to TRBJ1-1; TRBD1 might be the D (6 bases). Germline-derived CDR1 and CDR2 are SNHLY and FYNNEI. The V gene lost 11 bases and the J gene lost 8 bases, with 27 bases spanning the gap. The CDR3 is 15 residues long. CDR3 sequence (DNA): TGTGCCGCCCTGGCGGATTATACAGGGAGTTGGGAAGCTTTCTTT. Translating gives CAALADYTGSWEAFF. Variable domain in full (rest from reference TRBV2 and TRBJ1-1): EPEVTQTPSHQVTQMGQEVILRCVPISNHLYFYWYRQILGQKVEFLVSFYNNEISEKSEIFDDQFSVERPDGSNFTLKIRSTKLEDSAMYFCAALADYTGSWEAFFGQGTRLTVV.

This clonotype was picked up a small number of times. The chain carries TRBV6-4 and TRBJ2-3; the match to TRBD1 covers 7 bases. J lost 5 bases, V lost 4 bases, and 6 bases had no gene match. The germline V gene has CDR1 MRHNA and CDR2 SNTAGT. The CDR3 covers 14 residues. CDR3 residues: CASSGQGSLDTQYF. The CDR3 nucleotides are TGTGCCAGCAGTGGACAGGGAAGTTTAGATACGCAGTATTTT.

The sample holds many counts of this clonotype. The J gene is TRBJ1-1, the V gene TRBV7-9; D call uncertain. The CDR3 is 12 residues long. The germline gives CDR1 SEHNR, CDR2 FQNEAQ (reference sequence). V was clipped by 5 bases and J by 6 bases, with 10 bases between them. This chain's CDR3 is CASSLTPSEAFF. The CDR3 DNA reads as TGTGCCAGCAGCCTAACACCGTCTGAAGCTTTCTTT.

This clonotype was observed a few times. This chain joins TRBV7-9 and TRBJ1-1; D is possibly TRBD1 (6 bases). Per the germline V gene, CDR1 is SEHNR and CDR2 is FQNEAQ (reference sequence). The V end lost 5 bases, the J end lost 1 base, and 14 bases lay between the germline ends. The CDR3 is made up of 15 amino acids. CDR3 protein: CASSDSTGSNTEAFF. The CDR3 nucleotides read TGTGCCAGCAGCGATTCGACAGGTTCGAACACTGAAGCTTTCTTT.

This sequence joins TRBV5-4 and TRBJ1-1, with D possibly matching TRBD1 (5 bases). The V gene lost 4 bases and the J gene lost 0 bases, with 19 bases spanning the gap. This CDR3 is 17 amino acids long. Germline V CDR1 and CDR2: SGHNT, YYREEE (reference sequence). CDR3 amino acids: CASSLGLLKTMNTEAFF. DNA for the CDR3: TGTGCCAGCAGCCTGGGACTCCTAAAGACTATGAACACTGAAGCTTTCTTT.

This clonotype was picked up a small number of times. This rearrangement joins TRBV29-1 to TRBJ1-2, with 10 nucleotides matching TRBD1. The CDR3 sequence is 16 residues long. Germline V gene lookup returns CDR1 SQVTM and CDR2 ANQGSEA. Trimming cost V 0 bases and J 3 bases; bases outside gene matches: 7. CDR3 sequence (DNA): TGCAGCGTTGAAGACCCGGGACAGGGGATCGACTATGGCTACACCTTC. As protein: CSVEDPGQGIDYGYTF.

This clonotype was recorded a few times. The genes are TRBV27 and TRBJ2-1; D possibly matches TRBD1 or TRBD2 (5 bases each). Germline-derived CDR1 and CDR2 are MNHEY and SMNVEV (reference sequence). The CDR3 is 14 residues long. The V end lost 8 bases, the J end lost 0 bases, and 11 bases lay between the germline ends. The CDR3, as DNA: TGTGCCAGCCTGGGACGGAGCTCCTACAATGAGCAGTTCTTC. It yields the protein CASLGRSSYNEQFF.

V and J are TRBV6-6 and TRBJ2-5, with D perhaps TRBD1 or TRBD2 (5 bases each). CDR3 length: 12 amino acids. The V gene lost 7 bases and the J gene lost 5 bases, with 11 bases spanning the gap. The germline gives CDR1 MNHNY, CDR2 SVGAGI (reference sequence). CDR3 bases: TGTGCCAGCAACGAGGGGCGGGAGACCCAGTACTTC. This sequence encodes CASNEGRETQYF.

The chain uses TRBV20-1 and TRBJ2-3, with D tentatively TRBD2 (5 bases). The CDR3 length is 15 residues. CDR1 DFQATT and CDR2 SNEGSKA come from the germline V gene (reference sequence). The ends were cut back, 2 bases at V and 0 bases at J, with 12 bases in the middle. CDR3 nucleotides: TGCAGTGCTAGAACTAGGGATACTAGCACAGATACGCAGTATTTT. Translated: CSARTRDTSTDTQYF.

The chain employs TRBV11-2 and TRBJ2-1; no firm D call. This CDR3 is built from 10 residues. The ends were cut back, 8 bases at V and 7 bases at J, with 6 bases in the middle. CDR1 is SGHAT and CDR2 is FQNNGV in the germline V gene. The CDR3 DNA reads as TGTGCCAGCCAGGAAAATGAGCAGTTCTTC. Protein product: CASQENEQFF.

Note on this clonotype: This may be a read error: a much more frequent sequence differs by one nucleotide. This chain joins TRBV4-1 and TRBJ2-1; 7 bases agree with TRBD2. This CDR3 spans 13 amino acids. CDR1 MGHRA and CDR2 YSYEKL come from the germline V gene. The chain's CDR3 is CTSSQVGGRRQFF. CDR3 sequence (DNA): TGCACCAGCAGCCAAGTGGGAGGGCGAAGGCAGTTCTTC.

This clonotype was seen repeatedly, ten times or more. The CDR3 DNA follows: TGTGCCAGCAGCTTAGAGGAGGGTCTGGGAGATACGCAGTATTTT. It specifies CASSLEEGLGDTQYF. The V call is TRBV7-8, the J call TRBJ2-3, with D maybe TRBD2 (6 bases). CDR1 is SGHVS, CDR2 FQNEAQ, per germline. The CDR3 is made up of 15 amino acids. V was cut by 1 base and J by 5 bases, with 13 bases left in between.

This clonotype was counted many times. DNA of the CDR3: TGTGCCAGCAGCTTAGGGGGGGCGCGTGGCTACACCTTC. Translated: CASSLGGARGYTF. The V gene is TRBV7-2, the J gene TRBJ1-2, with D perhaps matching TRBD1 (6 bases). Germline lookup yields CDR1 SGHTA and CDR2 FQGNSA. V shed 1 base and J shed 7 bases, with 10 bases lying between them. The CDR3 is 13 amino acids.